Presented here are 17 T cell receptor beta chains from one specimen sequenced in a study of blood T cell repertoires in COVID-19. Here immunoSEQ multiplex PCR was the method, and the copy in TCRdb shows in-frame clones only, minus some. The repertoire includes 260,000 or so clones, around 84% of them detected once, and around 15% sits in the top ten. What was sequenced was PBMCs or T cells enriched from blood (not recorded which). The source of these receptors is a man aged 18-30 years who had recovered from COVID-19.

The chain carries TRBV30 and TRBJ2-7, with a possible D match to TRBD2 (6 bases). Trimming removed 0 bases from V and 6 bases from J, with 9 bases in between. CDR1 GTSNPN and CDR2 SVGIG come from the germline V gene (reference sequence). This CDR3 is 12 amino acids long. CDR3 residues: CAWSVGGSEQYF. CDR3 coding DNA: TGTGCCTGGAGTGTGGGGGGTTCCGAGCAGTACTTC.

The rearrangement uses TRBV15 and TRBJ2-1; D gene unclear. The CDR3 consists of 15 residues. The germline gives CDR1 LNHNV, CDR2 YYDKDF (reference sequence). V lost 2 bases, J lost 6 bases, and 14 bases lay in between. The CDR3 protein is CATSRPYLSGNEQFF. Written as DNA, the CDR3 is TGTGCCACCAGCAGACCCTATTTATCGGGCAATGAGCAGTTCTTC.

CDR3 amino acids: CASSQTGRGSNSPLHF. The CDR3, as DNA: TGTGCCAGCAGCCAAACGGGCAGGGGAAGTAATTCACCCCTCCACTTT. The V and J genes are TRBV14 and TRBJ1-6, with a weak D call TRBD1 (6 bases). Looked up from germline, CDR1 is SGHDN and CDR2 is FVKESK. This CDR3 region has 16 residues. V lost 2 bases and J 6 bases, leaving 14 bases between the germline ends. Based on the CDR3 plus reference TRBV14 and TRBJ1-6, the full variable domain is EAGVTQFPSHSVIEKGQTVTLRCDPISGHDNLYWYRRVMGKEIKFLLHFVKESKQDESGMPNNRFLAERTGGTYSTLKVQPAELEDSGVYFCASSQTGRGSNSPLHFGNGTRLTVT.

This clone was recorded only once. This chain links TRBV19 with TRBJ2-3, with D hard to call. Looked up from germline, CDR1 is LNHDA and CDR2 is SQIVND (reference sequence). Trimming removed 3 bases from V and 1 base from J, with 8 bases in between. This CDR3 has 14 residues. CDR3 residues: CASSIFSGTDTQYF. The CDR3 nucleotides read TGTGCCAGTAGTATTTTCTCTGGCACAGATACGCAGTATTTT.

This clone appeared a few times. The chain recombines TRBV5-4 with TRBJ1-5, with D hard to call. In germline, CDR1 is SGHNT, CDR2 YYREEE (reference sequence). V dropped 4 bases and J dropped 6 bases, with 17 bases sitting between them. The CDR3 has 15 amino acids. The CDR3 protein is CASSPGPAAGQPQHF. As DNA, the CDR3 is TGTGCCAGCAGCCCGGGTCCGGCGGCCGGTCAGCCCCAGCATTTT. The full variable domain, rest sourced from reference TRBV5-4 and TRBJ1-5, is ETGVTQSPTHLIKTRGQQVTLRCSSQSGHNTVSWYQQALGQGPQFIFQYYREEENGRGNFPPRFSGLQFPNYSSELNVNALELDDSALYLCASSPGPAAGQPQHFGDGTRLSIL.

This clone was seen only a few times. The rearrangement links TRBV4-1 to TRBJ1-6; TRBD1 matches 10 bases. Germline V lookup: CDR1 MGHRA, CDR2 YSYEKL. J lost 0 bases, V lost 1 base, and 12 bases had no gene match. The CDR3 length is 21 residues. The CDR3 region has the DNA TGCGCCAGCAGCCAAGGGCGTCCGGGACAGGGGACGAGCTCCTATAATTCACCCCTCCACTTT. Amino acid sequence: CASSQGRPGQGTSSYNSPLHF.

This clone has just one count. The chain has TRBV19 and TRBJ1-1; tentatively, D is TRBD1 (5 bases). The CDR3 runs 15 residues. Trimming stripped 9 bases from V and 3 bases from J, with 20 bases between. CDR1 is LNHDA and CDR2 is SQIVND in the germline V gene (reference sequence). As DNA, the CDR3 is TGTGCCAGGGGACCCGGGACCGGGGGGGACACTGAAGCTTTCTTT. Amino acids: CARGPGTGGDTEAFF.

This clone has at least ten counts. The chain combines TRBV12-3 or TRBV12-4 with TRBJ2-7, with 12 nucleotides matching TRBD2. The CDR3 extends over 13 amino acids. V gave up 6 bases and J gave up 9 bases; unmatched junction bases: 6. CDR3 sequence reads: CASRTSGGHPQYF. The CDR3 nucleotides are TGTGCCAGCAGGACTAGCGGGGGCCATCCGCAGTACTTC.

CDR3 residues: CASSLPSAGDFYEQYF. DNA of the CDR3: TGTGCCAGCAGTCTCCCATCCGCGGGAGACTTCTACGAGCAGTACTTC. The rearrangement links TRBV28 to TRBJ2-7; 7 bases agree with TRBD2. The CDR3 sequence is 16 residues long. Germline loops: CDR1 MDHEN, CDR2 SYDVKM. The V segment lost 5 bases and the J segment 3 bases; nucleotides outside the gene matches: 13. The full variable domain, rest sourced from reference TRBV28 and TRBJ2-7, is DVKVTQSSRYLVKRTGEKVFLECVQDMDHENMFWYRQDPGLGLRLIYFSYDVKMKEKGDIPEGYSVSREKKERFSLILESASTNQTSMYLCASSLPSAGDFYEQYFGPGTRLTVT.

The chain has TRBV11-2 and TRBJ2-5, with 9 positions matching TRBD1. The CDR3 spans 18 residues. Germline assignment: CDR1 SGHAT and CDR2 FQNNGV. V was clipped by 3 bases and J by 5 bases; unmatched bases: 16. The CDR3 loop reads CASSFPIQGAHYAETQYF. The CDR3 bases are TGTGCCAGCAGCTTCCCGATACAGGGGGCGCATTACGCGGAGACCCAGTACTTC.

This chain joins TRBV5-1 and TRBJ2-3; no reliable D call. Germline V gives CDR1 SGHRS, CDR2 YFSETQ. V lost 0 bases and J 0 bases, leaving 5 bases between the germline ends. The CDR3 spans 14 residues. CDR3 protein: CASSLEQSTDTQYF. CDR3 DNA: TGCGCCAGCAGCTTGGAACAGAGCACAGATACGCAGTATTTT.

The CDR3 DNA is TGTGCCAGCAGGGCAGGACTAGCGACGACCGGGGAGCTGTTTTTT. This sequence encodes CASRAGLATTGELFF. V and J are TRBV5-5 and TRBJ2-2; 9 bases map to TRBD2. From germline, CDR1 is SGHKS and CDR2 YYEKEE (reference sequence). The CDR3 is 15 amino acids. The trim removed 5 bases at V and 5 bases at J, leaving 7 bases unmatched.

The chain links TRBV6-6 to TRBJ2-7; 8 nucleotides align to TRBD2. The germline V gene has CDR1 MNHNY and CDR2 SVGAGI (reference sequence). CDR3 length: 14 residues. The trim removed 6 bases at V and 4 bases at J, leaving 8 bases unmatched. The chain's CDR3 is CASRPSGTRYEQYF. The CDR3 region has the DNA TGTGCCAGCAGGCCTTCCGGGACTAGGTACGAGCAGTACTTC.

In DNA, the CDR3 is TGTGCCAGCAGCAAAGTTTATAGCTCGGGGGTGTTGCATGGCTACACCTTC. This translates into CASSKVYSSGVLHGYTF. The chain joins TRBV21-1 to TRBJ1-2. TRBV21-1 is a pseudogene segment. This CDR3 spans 17 amino acids.

J is TRBJ2-3 and V is TRBV10-3, with TRBD2 as a possible D gene (5 bases). Germline CDR1 is ENHRY and CDR2 is SYGVKD. The CDR3 has 16 amino acids. The V and J ends lost 10 bases and 0 bases respectively, with 20 bases between them. The DNA of the CDR3 is TGTGCCACCCTTCACAGCCCGGAGGCTAGCACAGATACGCAGTATTTT. Protein product: CATLHSPEASTDTQYF.

CDR3 DNA: TGTGCCAGTACTTGGACAGGAACCCTCAATCAGCCCCAGCATTTT. Its translation: CASTWTGTLNQPQHF. This chain joins TRBV19 and TRBJ1-5; 7 bases map to TRBD1. CDR3 length: 15 amino acids. V was clipped by 7 bases and J by 3 bases; unmatched bases: 9. The germline gives CDR1 LNHDA, CDR2 SQIVND (reference sequence).

V gene TRBV13 combines with J gene TRBJ2-3; D is unresolved. The CDR3 is 12 residues long. The germline V and J ends were trimmed by 3 bases and 6 bases, with 7 bases remaining between them. Germline CDR1 and CDR2: PRHDT and FYEKMQ (reference sequence). The CDR3 protein is CASSFLEDTQYF. The CDR3 DNA reads as TGTGCCAGCAGCTTTCTCGAGGATACGCAGTATTTT.